A selection of T cell receptor beta chains follows, all from one sample in a study of blood T cell repertoires in COVID-19. Clones were sequenced by immunoSEQ multiplex PCR, and TCRdb holds only the in-frame ones, with some missing. This sample has hundreds of thousands of clones, with 80% to 90% found just once. The sample consisted of PBMCs or T cells enriched from blood (not recorded which). The source of these receptors is a woman aged 18-29 years who had recovered from COVID-19. CDR3s include the opening cysteine and the closing phenylalanine or tryptophan. D genes are given only for firm matches. Expanded clones are given a class, and other clones once, few, many or no size at all.

d_call	v_call	clone_size	j_call	cdr3_nt	cdr3_aa
-	TRBV28	-	TRBJ1-1	TGTGCCAGCAGCACGGACAGAAAGAGATACGAGAACACTGAAGCTTTCTTT	CASSTDRKRYENTEAFF
TRBD1	TRBV7-3	-	TRBJ2-2	TGTGCCAGCAGCTCAACGACAGGGCCGGACACCGGGGAGCTGTTTTTT	CASSSTTGPDTGELFF
TRBD1	TRBV5-4	-	TRBJ1-2	TGTGCCAGCAGCTGGGGCGGGACAGGGGATTATGGCTACACCTTC	CASSWGGTGDYGYTF
-	TRBV4-2	-	TRBJ2-5	TGTGCCAGCAGCCAAGATCTAGGCGGGGAGAAGACCCAGTACTTC	CASSQDLGGEKTQYF
TRBD2	TRBV15	-	TRBJ2-5	TGTGCCACCAGCTCGGGACTAGCGGGGGCCCAGTACTTC	CATSSGLAGAQYF
TRBD1	TRBV3-1/TRBV3-2	-	TRBJ1-1	TGTGCCAGCAGCCCCCCCGGGACAGGGTTGTTGTCGGCTTTCTTT	CASSPPGTGLLSAFF
TRBD1	TRBV5-1	few	TRBJ1-2	TGCGCCAGCAGCTTGGAGGCGGGACAGACTAACTATGGCTACACCTTC	CASSLEAGQTNYGYTF
-	TRBV18	-	TRBJ1-5	TGTGCCAGCTCACCACCGACCGGACACAAAGGGGGCAATCAGCCCCAGCATTTT	CASSPPTGHKGGNQPQHF
TRBD2	TRBV30	-	TRBJ2-3	TGTGCCCTAGCGGGGGAGGGAGATACGCAGTATTTT	CALAGEGDTQYF
-	TRBV28	-	TRBJ1-1	TGTGCCAGCAGTCTCCTGAACACTGAAGCTTTCTTT	CASSLLNTEAFF
TRBD1	TRBV6-5	-	TRBJ1-5	TGTGCCAGCAGCACAGGGGAAGGTCAGCCCCAGCATTTT	CASSTGEGQPQHF
-	TRBV6-2/TRBV6-3	-	TRBJ2-7	TGTGCCAGCAGTTATCGGTGGAGAACCTACGAGCAGTACTTC	CASSYRWRTYEQYF
TRBD1	TRBV12-3/TRBV12-4	-	TRBJ2-7	TGTGCCAGCCGGACAGGGGGGAATGGCGAGCAGTACTTC	CASRTGGNGEQYF
-	TRBV9	-	TRBJ2-5	TGTGCCAGCAGCGTAGGTGCGAGGGGAGGAGAGACCCAGTACTTC	CASSVGARGGETQYF
-	TRBV30	-	TRBJ1-4	TGTGCCTGGGCCTCGGAGTGGGATGAAAAACTGTTTTTT	CAWASEWDEKLFF
-	TRBV28	-	TRBJ2-7	TGTGCCAGCGGTTCCCTACAGGGCAGTCGCCACGAGCAGTACTTC	CASGSLQGSRHEQYF
-	TRBV18	-	TRBJ2-2	TGTGCCAGCTCACCTGAGACAGTCGCGAACACCGGGGAGCTGTTTTTT	CASSPETVANTGELFF
TRBD1	TRBV9	-	TRBJ1-2	TGTGCCAGCAGCCCCGGACAGGGGTTGACGAATGGCTACACCTTC	CASSPGQGLTNGYTF
TRBD1	TRBV4-1	-	TRBJ2-1	TGCGCCAGCAGCCAAGATATGGGGACAGGGACCTACAATGAGCAGTTCTTC	CASSQDMGTGTYNEQFF
-	TRBV28	-	TRBJ2-7	TGTGCCAGCGGATCCCCCGCGGAAACAGGGTCCAACGAGCAGTACTTC	CASGSPAETGSNEQYF
-	TRBV7-2	-	TRBJ1-1	TGTGCCAGCAGCCTCGAGCCACAGGGAGCCAGAGCTTTCTTT	CASSLEPQGARAFF
TRBD2	TRBV5-1	-	TRBJ2-7	TGCGCCAGCAGCTTGAGGGGACTAGCTGCCTACGAGCAGTACTTC	CASSLRGLAAYEQYF
TRBD1	TRBV7-3	-	TRBJ1-1	TGTGCCAGCAGCTTAACAGGGGGCGGCACTGAAGCTTTCTTT	CASSLTGGGTEAFF
-	TRBV28	-	TRBJ1-1	TGTGCCACATTAACAGGGTCCGTCACTGAAGCTTTCTTT	CATLTGSVTEAFF
TRBD1	TRBV4-1	-	TRBJ1-4	TGCGCCAGCAGCCATGACAGGGAAAGTGGAAAACTGTTTTTT	CASSHDRESGKLFF
TRBD1	TRBV9	-	TRBJ1-4	TGTGCCAGCAGCCTTCGAACAGGGGGCGCGAATGAAAAACTGTTTTTT	CASSLRTGGANEKLFF
-	TRBV19	-	TRBJ1-6	TGTGCCGGTGCCAGGGTGCATAATTCACCCCTCCACTTT	CAGARVHNSPLHF
-	TRBV7-2	-	TRBJ1-5	TGTGCCAGCAGCAACTACAATCAGCCCCAGCATTTT	CASSNYNQPQHF
TRBD1	TRBV6-2/TRBV6-3	once	TRBJ1-4	TGTGCCAGCAGTAACCAGATCAGGGGGCGCGGAGCAACTAATGAAAAACTGTTTTTT	CASSNQIRGRGATNEKLFF
TRBD1	TRBV9	-	TRBJ2-7	TGTGCCAGCAGCGTAGGGTTGACGACCGGGACAGGGGGCGCGGACGAGCAGTACTTC	CASSVGLTTGTGGADEQYF
-	TRBV6-2/TRBV6-3	-	TRBJ1-1	TGTGCCAGCAGTTCTCTCAGGGGCGCTGAAGCTTTCTTT	CASSSLRGAEAFF
TRBD2	TRBV28	-	TRBJ2-7	TGTGCCAGCAGTTTATCCGGGGAAGTGGGACTAGCGGGAGACGAGCAGTACTTC	CASSLSGEVGLAGDEQYF
TRBD1	TRBV3-1/TRBV3-2	-	TRBJ1-3	TGTGCCAGCAGCCGGTGGACAGGGGAGGCTGGAAACACCATATATTTT	CASSRWTGEAGNTIYF
-	TRBV9	-	TRBJ1-3	TGTGCCAGCAGCGCAGGGATTTCTGGAAACACCATATATTTT	CASSAGISGNTIYF
TRBD1	TRBV5-1	-	TRBJ2-2	TGCGCCAGCAGCCTGGGACAGTCGACCGGGGAGCTGTTTTTT	CASSLGQSTGELFF
-	TRBV9	-	TRBJ1-1	TGTGCCAGCAGCGAGGGGGACGGATGGAACACTGAAGCTTTCTTT	CASSEGDGWNTEAFF
TRBD2	TRBV28	once	TRBJ2-5	TGTGCCAGCAGGGAGAGCGGGGGCCAACAAGAGACCCAGTACTTC	CASRESGGQQETQYF
-	TRBV6-5	-	TRBJ1-6	TGTGCCAGCAGTTCCCGTAATTCACCCCTCCACTTT	CASSSRNSPLHF
TRBD2	TRBV5-1	few	TRBJ2-7	TGCGCCAGCAGCTTGGTGTCTAGCGGGAGGCTTGGCTCCTACGAGCAGTACTTC	CASSLVSSGRLGSYEQYF
-	TRBV27	-	TRBJ1-6	TGTGCCAGCAGTTATGCCACCGGGACAACAAATTCACCCCTCCACTTT	CASSYATGTTNSPLHF